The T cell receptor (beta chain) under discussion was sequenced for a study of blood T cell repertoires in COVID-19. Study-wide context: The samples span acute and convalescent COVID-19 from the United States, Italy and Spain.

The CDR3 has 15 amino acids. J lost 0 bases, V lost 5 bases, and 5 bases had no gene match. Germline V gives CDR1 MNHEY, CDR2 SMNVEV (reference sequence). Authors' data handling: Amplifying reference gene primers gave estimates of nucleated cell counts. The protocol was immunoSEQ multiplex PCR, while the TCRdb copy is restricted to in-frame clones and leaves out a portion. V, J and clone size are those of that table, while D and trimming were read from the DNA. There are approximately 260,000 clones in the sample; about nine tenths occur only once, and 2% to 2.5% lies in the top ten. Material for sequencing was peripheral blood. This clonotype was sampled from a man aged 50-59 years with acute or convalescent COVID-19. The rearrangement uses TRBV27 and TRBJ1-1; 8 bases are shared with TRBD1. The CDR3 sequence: CASSPTGALNTEAFF. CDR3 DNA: TGTGCCAGCAGTCCGACAGGGGCCCTGAACACTGAAGCTTTCTTT.